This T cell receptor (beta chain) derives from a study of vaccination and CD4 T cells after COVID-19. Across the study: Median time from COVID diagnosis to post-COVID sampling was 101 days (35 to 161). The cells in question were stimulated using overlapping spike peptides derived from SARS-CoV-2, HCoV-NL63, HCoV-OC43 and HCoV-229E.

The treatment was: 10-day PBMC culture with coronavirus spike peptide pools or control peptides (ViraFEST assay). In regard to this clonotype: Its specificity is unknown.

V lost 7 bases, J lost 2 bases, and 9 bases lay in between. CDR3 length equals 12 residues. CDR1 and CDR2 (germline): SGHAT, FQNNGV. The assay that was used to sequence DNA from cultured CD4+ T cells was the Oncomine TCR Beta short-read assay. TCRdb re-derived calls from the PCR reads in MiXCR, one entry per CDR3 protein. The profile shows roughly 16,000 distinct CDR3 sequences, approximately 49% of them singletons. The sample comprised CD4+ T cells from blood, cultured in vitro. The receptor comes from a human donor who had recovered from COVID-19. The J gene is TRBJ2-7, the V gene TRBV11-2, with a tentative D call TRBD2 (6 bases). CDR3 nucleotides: TGTGCCAGCACCGGGGGAGCCTACGAGCAGTACTTC. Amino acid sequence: CASTGGAYEQYF. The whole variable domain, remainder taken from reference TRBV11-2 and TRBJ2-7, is EAGVAQSPRYKIIEKRQSVAFWCNPISGHATLYWYQQILGQGPKLLIQFQNNGVVDDSQLPKDRFSAERLKGVDSTLKIQPAKLEDSAVYLCASTGGAYEQYFGPGTRLTVT.